This T cell receptor (beta chain) appears in the sequencing data of a study of blood T cell repertoires in COVID-19. About the research overall: The analysed material was cDNA or gDNA that came from T cells, B-cell-depleted T cells, or PBMCs.

Here immunoSEQ multiplex PCR was the method, and the copy in TCRdb shows in-frame clones only, minus some. The data hold more than 85,000 clones, with about 89% observed a single time. CDR1 and CDR2 from the germline V gene are SNHLY and FYNNEI. The CDR3 runs 13 residues. V lost 8 bases and J 1 base, leaving 11 bases between the germline ends. The rearrangement joins TRBV2 to TRBJ1-1; D is ambiguous. This sequence was found in a human donor in a cohort sampled during active COVID-19. The material sequenced was peripheral blood. The CDR3 reads CASLQWQNTEAFF. As DNA, the CDR3 is TGTGCCAGCCTCCAGTGGCAGAACACTGAAGCTTTCTTT.